The TCR beta chain under discussion was sequenced for a study of cytomegalovirus exposure and HLA in healthy donors. This clone was recorded only once. 60 Vbeta and 13 Jbeta primers were used in PCR. The assay was immunoSEQ multiplex PCR, and TCRdb's table has in-frame clones only and misses some. The sample holds 80,000 to 95,000 clones, about two thirds seen once. This CDR3 has 15 amino acids. Per germline, CDR1 SGHKS and CDR2 YYEKEE (reference sequence). The V gene end was trimmed by 6 bases and the J gene end by 0 bases; junction bases not matched to a gene: 8. The V call is TRBV5-5, the J call TRBJ2-5, with 7 nucleotides matching TRBD1. The sequence was collected from a woman in her forties or fifties in good health and CMV-seropositive. Sequencing used PBMCs. The DNA of the CDR3 is TGTGCCAGCAACCTATTCACAGGGGACCAAGAGACCCAGTACTTC. Its translation is CASNLFTGDQETQYF.